Presented here are 16 T cell receptor beta chains from one specimen sequenced in a study of blood T cell repertoires in COVID-19. The table came from immunoSEQ multiplex PCR; TCRdb's copy has only in-frame clones and leaves some out. The data hold around 200,000 clones, with less than 80% observed a single time. Sequenced material: peripheral blood. The receptors here all came from a man aged 50-60 years who had recovered from COVID-19.

This clone was seen more than once but under ten times. The chain links TRBV6-1 to TRBJ1-5; D not resolved. Germline V gene lookup returns CDR1 MNHNS and CDR2 SASEGT. The CDR3 spans 13 residues. Trimming removed 1 base from V and 6 bases from J, with 7 bases in between. The CDR3 spells CASSEVLSQPQHF. The CDR3 bases are TGTGCCAGCAGTGAAGTGCTAAGTCAGCCCCAGCATTTT.

This chain joins TRBV7-9 and TRBJ2-1; D is possibly TRBD2 (5 bases). Germline CDR1 reads SEHNR; CDR2 reads FQNEAQ (reference sequence). Trimming left V 6 bases short and J 6 bases short, with 24 bases between. The CDR3 spans 17 residues. CDR3 region: CASSLPRSSADSNEQFF. Here the CDR3 DNA reads TGTGCCAGCAGTTTACCCCGAAGTAGCGCCGACTCCAATGAGCAGTTCTTC.

This sequence joins TRBV11-2 and TRBJ2-1; 10 nucleotides match TRBD2. This CDR3 contains 16 residues. Germline V CDR1 and CDR2: SGHAT, FQNNGV. Germline trimming cut 2 bases from V and 6 bases from J; bases unmatched to any gene: 7. The CDR3: CASSLIAGGPVNEQFF. In DNA, the CDR3 is TGTGCCAGCAGCTTAATAGCGGGAGGACCGGTCAATGAGCAGTTCTTC.

The gene calls are TRBV5-1 and TRBJ1-2; no clear D gene. V gave up 1 base and J gave up 9 bases, with 19 bases separating them. The CDR3 totals 15 residues. The germline V gene has CDR1 SGHRS and CDR2 YFSETQ. The CDR3 coding sequence is TGCGCCAGCAGCTTGATGAAGGAGGGTTACTCAAGCTACACCTTC. It translates to CASSLMKEGYSSYTF.

The chain joins TRBV5-6 to TRBJ2-3, with TRBD2 matching over 11 bases. This CDR3 contains 17 residues. CDR1 is SGHDT and CDR2 is YYEEEE in the germline V gene. J was trimmed by 1 base and V by 4 bases; bases with no gene match: 8. CDR3 in amino acids: CASSEIGTSGGTDTQYF. In DNA form, the CDR3 reads TGTGCCAGCAGCGAAATAGGGACTAGCGGAGGCACAGATACGCAGTATTTT. Filled out from reference TRBV5-6 and TRBJ2-3, the complete variable domain reads DAGVTQSPTHLIKTRGQQVTLRCSPKSGHDTVSWYQQALGQGPQFIFQYYEEEERQRGNFPDRFSGHQFPNYSSELNVNALLLGDSALYLCASSEIGTSGGTDTQYFGPGTRLTVL.

This rearrangement joins TRBV20-1 to TRBJ2-1, with no clear D. With 0 bases removed from V and 10 bases from J, the gap between germline ends came to 7 bases. CDR3 length equals 11 residues. The germline V gene has CDR1 DFQATT and CDR2 SNEGSKA (reference sequence). The CDR3 region is CSARDRLEQFF. CDR3 nucleotides: TGCAGTGCTAGAGATCGGTTGGAGCAGTTCTTC.

The genes are TRBV3-1 (or the pseudogene TRBV3-2) and TRBJ2-7; D is possibly TRBD2 (6 bases). Looked up from germline, CDR1 is LGHDT and CDR2 is YNNKEL (reference sequence). The CDR3 consists of 13 residues. V lost 5 bases and J lost 3, with 11 bases in between. The CDR3 region has the DNA TGTGCCAGCAGCAGCACCGGGGGCTACGAGCAGTACTTC. This gives the protein CASSSTGGYEQYF.

This chain uses TRBV7-3 with TRBJ1-2; D gene ambiguous. CDR3 length equals 14 residues. V lost 2 bases and J 1 base, leaving 8 bases between the germline ends. Germline values: CDR1 SGHTA, CDR2 FQGTGA. In nucleotides, the CDR3 is TGTGCCAGCAGCTTACGGGAGGGTAACTATGGCTACACCTTC. Translation gives CASSLREGNYGYTF. Combining the CDR3 with reference TRBV7-3 and TRBJ1-2 gives the whole variable domain GAGVSQTPSNKVTEKGKYVELRCDPISGHTALYWYRQSLGQGPEFLIYFQGTGAADDSGLPNDRFFAVRPEGSVSTLKIQRTERGDSAVYLCASSLREGNYGYTFGSGTRLTVV.

This clone came up once. The V gene is TRBV11-2, the J gene TRBJ1-6; no reliable D call. CDR1 SGHAT and CDR2 FQNNGV come from the germline V gene. Deletions cut 0 bases from V and 10 bases from J, with 19 bases between. This CDR3 is 17 amino acids long. The DNA of the CDR3 is TGTGCCAGCAGCTTAGATGGGGAGATCTTACGAGGGTCACCCCTCCACTTT. It is translated as CASSLDGEILRGSPLHF.

The V call is TRBV6-1, the J call TRBJ1-5; D not resolved. The germline V gene has CDR1 MNHNS and CDR2 SASEGT. CDR3 size: 13 residues. The V and J ends lost 1 base and 9 bases respectively, with 10 bases between them. DNA of the CDR3: TGTGCCAGCAGTGAAGACCGGGTCGGGCCCCAGCATTTT. It codes for CASSEDRVGPQHF.

This clone was picked up one time. This rearrangement joins TRBV15 to TRBJ1-1; no definite D call. CDR1 and CDR2 from the germline V gene are LNHNV and YYDKDF (reference sequence). V dropped 1 base and J dropped 1 base, with 10 bases sitting between them. The CDR3 contains 15 residues. The CDR3 loop is CATSRGAPKNTEAFF. DNA of the CDR3: TGTGCCACCAGCAGAGGGGCACCAAAGAACACTGAAGCTTTCTTT. Filled out from reference TRBV15 and TRBJ1-1, the complete variable domain reads DAMVIQNPRYQVTQFGKPVTLSCSQTLNHNVMYWYQQKSSQAPKLLFHYYDKDFNNEADTPDNFQSRRPNTSFCFLDIRSPGLGDTAMYLCATSRGAPKNTEAFFGQGTRLTVV.

The chain links TRBV5-1 to TRBJ2-7; 8 bases agree with TRBD2. Germline V gene sequence: CDR1 SGHRS, CDR2 YFSETQ. The CDR3 length is 17 residues. V dropped 0 bases and J dropped 3; count of bases not matched to a gene: 11. The CDR3 region has the DNA TGCGCCAGCAGCTTGGATACTCTGGGACTAGACTACTACGAGCAGTACTTC. Amino acid sequence: CASSLDTLGLDYYEQYF.

J is TRBJ1-5 and V is TRBV5-5; D possibly corresponds to TRBD1 (6 bases). Looked up from germline, CDR1 is SGHKS and CDR2 is YYEKEE (reference sequence). V was cut by 6 bases and J by 5 bases, with 12 bases left in between. This CDR3 spans 13 amino acids. This CDR3 reads CASNVRGDQPQHF. CDR3 bases: TGTGCCAGCAACGTCAGGGGTGATCAGCCCCAGCATTTT.

The chain has TRBV27 and TRBJ2-7; 9 bases fit TRBD1. Germline V gives CDR1 MNHEY, CDR2 SMNVEV (reference sequence). The CDR3 loop spans 15 amino acids. After removal of 6 bases from V and 5 bases from J, the junction contained 11 bases not matched to a gene. CDR3 in DNA: TGTGCCAGCAGCCCCGACAGGGGGTTTAGCCACGAGCAGTACTTC. Encoded protein: CASSPDRGFSHEQYF.

The chain combines TRBV29-1 with TRBJ2-5; TRBD1 is a possible D gene (6 bases). V was pared by 5 bases and J by 5 bases, with 12 bases between. CDR1 SQVTM and CDR2 ANQGSEA come from the germline V gene. The CDR3 length is 12 residues. The CDR3 DNA reads TGCAGCGTTCGGACAGACCTCGAGACCCAGTACTTC. It is translated as CSVRTDLETQYF.

This chain connects TRBV5-1 to TRBJ2-3, with D perhaps matching TRBD1 (6 bases). Trimming left V 0 bases short and J 2 bases short, with 10 bases between. The CDR3 runs 15 residues. CDR1 is SGHRS and CDR2 is YFSETQ in the germline V gene. CDR3 residues: CASSLGRGITDTQYF. The CDR3 nucleotides are TGCGCCAGCAGCTTGGGAAGGGGGATCACAGATACGCAGTATTTT.